This TCR beta chain was captured in a study of cytotoxic CD8 clonotypes in ibrutinib-treated CLL. Sequencing was performed with immunoSEQ multiplex PCR; in TCRdb, only in-frame clones are kept and a portion is missing. The sample lists some 200,000 clones, 79% occurring once. Genomic DNA in a quantity of around 2 micrograms was derived from cryopreserved PBMCs for TCR beta libraries. This CDR3 has 14 residues. The V gene's germline CDR1 is SNHLY and CDR2 FYNNEI. V lost 6 bases to trimming and J lost 3 bases, with 13 bases between them. About this clone: Its antigen is not known.

Regarding the study as a whole: Circulating CD8+ T-cell counts were tracked by baseline clonality, which exceeded that of age-matched healthy donors.

V usage is TRBV2 and J usage is TRBJ2-3, with D perhaps matching TRBD2 (5 bases). Material: PBMCs, obtained after 12 months of ibrutinib treatment. The clonotype comes from a human donor with chronic lymphocytic leukemia. CDR3: CASRANPGTDTQYF. CDR3 coding DNA: TGTGCCAGCAGGGCCAACCCGGGGACAGATACGCAGTATTTT.